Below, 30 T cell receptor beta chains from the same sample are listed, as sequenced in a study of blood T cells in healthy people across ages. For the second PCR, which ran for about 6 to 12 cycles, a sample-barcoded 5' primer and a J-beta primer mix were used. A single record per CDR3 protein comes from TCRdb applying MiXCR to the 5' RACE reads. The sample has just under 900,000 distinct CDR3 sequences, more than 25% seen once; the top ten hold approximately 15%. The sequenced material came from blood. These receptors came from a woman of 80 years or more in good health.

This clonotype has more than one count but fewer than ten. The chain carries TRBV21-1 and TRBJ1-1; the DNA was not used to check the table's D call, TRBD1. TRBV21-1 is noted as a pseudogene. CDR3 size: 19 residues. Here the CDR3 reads CANSNRAGQGMEWNTEAFF. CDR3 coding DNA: TGTGCCAACAGCAACAGGGCCGGACAGGGGATGGAGTGGAACACTGAAGCTTTCTTT.

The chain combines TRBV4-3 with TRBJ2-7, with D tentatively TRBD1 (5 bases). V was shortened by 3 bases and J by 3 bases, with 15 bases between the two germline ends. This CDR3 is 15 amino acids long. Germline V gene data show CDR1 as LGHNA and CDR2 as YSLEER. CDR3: CASSQSAGFVYEQYF. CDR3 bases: TGCGCCAGCAGCCAGTCGGCAGGGTTCGTCTACGAGCAGTACTTC.

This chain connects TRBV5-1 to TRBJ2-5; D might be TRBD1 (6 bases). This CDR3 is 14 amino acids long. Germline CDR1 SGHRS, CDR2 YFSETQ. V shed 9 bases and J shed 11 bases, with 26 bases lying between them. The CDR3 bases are TGCGCCAACACAGACCGGGACATCGACAATGAGCAGTACTTC. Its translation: CANTDRDIDNEQYF.

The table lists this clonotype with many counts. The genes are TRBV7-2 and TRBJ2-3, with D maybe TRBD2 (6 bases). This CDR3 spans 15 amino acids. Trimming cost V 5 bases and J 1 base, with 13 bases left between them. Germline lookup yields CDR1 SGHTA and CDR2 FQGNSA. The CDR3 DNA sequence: TGTGCCAGCAGCCCGGGAGAGCGGCGCACAGATACGCAGTATTTT. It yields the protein CASSPGERRTDTQYF. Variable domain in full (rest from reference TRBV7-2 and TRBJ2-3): GAGVSQSPSNKVTEKGKDVELRCDPISGHTALYWYRQSLGQGLEFLIYFQGNSAPDKSGLPSDRFSAERTGGSVSTLTIQRTQQEDSAVYLCASSPGERRTDTQYFGPGTRLTVL.

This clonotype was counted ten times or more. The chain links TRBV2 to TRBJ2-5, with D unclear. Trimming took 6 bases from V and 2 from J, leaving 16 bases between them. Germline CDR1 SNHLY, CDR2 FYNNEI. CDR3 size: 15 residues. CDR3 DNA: TGTGCCAGCAGGAAAATAAGCAGCTTACAAGAGACCCAGTACTTC. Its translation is CASRKISSLQETQYF.

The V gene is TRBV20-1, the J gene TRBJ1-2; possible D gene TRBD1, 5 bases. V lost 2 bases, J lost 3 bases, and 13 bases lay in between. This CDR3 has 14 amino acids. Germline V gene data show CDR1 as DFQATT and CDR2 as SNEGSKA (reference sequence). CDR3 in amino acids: CSARIGGSYYGYTF. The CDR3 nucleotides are TGCAGTGCTAGAATCGGGGGTTCCTACTATGGCTACACCTTC.

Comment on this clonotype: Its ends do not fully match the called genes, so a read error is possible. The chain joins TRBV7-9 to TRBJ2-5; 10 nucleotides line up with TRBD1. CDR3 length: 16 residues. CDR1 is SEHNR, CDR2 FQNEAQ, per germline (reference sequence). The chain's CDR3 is CAGSFTSTGGGETQYF. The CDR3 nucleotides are TGTGCCGGCAGCTTTACTTCGACAGGGGGCGGGGAGACCCAGTACTTC. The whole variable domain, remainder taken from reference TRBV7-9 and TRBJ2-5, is DTGVSQNPRHKITKRGQNVTFRCDPISEHNRLYWYRQTLGQGPEFLTYFQNEAQLEKSRLLSDRFSAERPKGSFSTLEIQRTEQGDSAMYLCAGSFTSTGGGETQYFGPGTRLLVL.

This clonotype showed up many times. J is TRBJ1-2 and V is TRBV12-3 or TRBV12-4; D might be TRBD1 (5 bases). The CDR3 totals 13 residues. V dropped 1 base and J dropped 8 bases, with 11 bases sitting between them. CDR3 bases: TGTGCCAGCAGTTTAGTCAGGCGGGACGGCTACACCTTC. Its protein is CASSLVRRDGYTF.

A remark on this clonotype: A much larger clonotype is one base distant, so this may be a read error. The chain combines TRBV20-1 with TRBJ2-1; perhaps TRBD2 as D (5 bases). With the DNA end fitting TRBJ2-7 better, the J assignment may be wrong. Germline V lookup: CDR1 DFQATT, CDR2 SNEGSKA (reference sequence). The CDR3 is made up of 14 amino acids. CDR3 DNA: TGCAGTGCGACGGAAAAGGGAGCCTACAATGAGCAGTACTTC. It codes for CSATEKGAYNEQYF.

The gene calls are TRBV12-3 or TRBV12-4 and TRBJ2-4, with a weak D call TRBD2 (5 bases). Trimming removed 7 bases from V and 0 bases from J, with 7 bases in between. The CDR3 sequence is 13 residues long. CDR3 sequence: CASNGVAKNIQYF. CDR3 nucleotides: TGTGCCAGCAACGGGGTAGCCAAAAACATTCAGTACTTC.

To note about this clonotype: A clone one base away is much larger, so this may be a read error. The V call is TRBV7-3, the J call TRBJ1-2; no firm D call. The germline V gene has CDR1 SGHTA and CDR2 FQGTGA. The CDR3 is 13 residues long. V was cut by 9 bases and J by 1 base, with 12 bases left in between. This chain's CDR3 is CARLPTLNYGYTF. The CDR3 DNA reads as TGTGCCAGACTACCGACACTTAACTATGGCTACACCTTC.

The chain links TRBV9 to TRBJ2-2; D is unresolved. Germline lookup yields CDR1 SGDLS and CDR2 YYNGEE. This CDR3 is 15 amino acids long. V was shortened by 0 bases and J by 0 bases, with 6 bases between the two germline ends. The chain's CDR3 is CASSVAVTNTGELFF. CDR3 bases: TGTGCCAGCAGCGTAGCGGTTACGAACACCGGGGAGCTGTTTTTT.

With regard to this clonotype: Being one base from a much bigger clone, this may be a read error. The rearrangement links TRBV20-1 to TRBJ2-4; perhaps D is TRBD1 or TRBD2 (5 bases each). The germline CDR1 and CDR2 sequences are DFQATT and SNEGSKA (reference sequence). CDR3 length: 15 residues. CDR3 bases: TGCGGTGCTATCTTGGGACCAGGGGCCAAAAACATTCAGTACTTC. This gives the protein CGAILGPGAKNIQYF.

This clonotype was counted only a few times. CDR3 bases: TGTGCCAGCAGCCAAGACGGGCAGGGTCAATATGGCTACACCTTC. This codes for CASSQDGQGQYGYTF. The gene calls are TRBV3-1 and TRBJ1-2, with D perhaps TRBD1 (5 bases). CDR3 length: 15 amino acids. From germline, CDR1 is LGHDT and CDR2 YNNKEL (reference sequence). V lost 0 bases and J 5 bases, leaving 13 bases between the germline ends.

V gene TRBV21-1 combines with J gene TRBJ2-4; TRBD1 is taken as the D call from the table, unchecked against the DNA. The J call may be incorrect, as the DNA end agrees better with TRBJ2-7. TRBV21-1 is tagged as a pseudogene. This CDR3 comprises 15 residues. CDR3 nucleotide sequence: TGTGCCAGCACCCGGACAGCCCCATCGGCAGACGAGCAGTACTTC. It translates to CASTRTAPSADEQYF.

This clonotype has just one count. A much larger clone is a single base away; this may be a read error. The CDR3 spells CASSLVSGGAQGTDTQYF. The CDR3 DNA follows: TGTGCCAGCAGCTTGGTTAGCGGGGGGGCTCAGGGCACAGATACGCAGTATTTT. The J gene is TRBJ2-3, the V gene TRBV5-5; 11 positions match TRBD2. Trimming removed 0 bases from V and 1 base from J; junction bases left unmatched: 7. This CDR3 comprises 18 residues. CDR1 and CDR2 from the germline V gene are SGHKS and YYEKEE (reference sequence).

This CDR3 is CASSRIAAAGETQYF. The CDR3 DNA reads as TGCGCCAGCAGCCGGATAGCGGCCGCGGGAGAGACCCAGTACTTC. The V gene is TRBV4-3, the J gene TRBJ2-5, with D possibly matching TRBD2 (6 bases). Trimming left V 4 bases short and J 4 bases short, with 16 bases between. The CDR3 sequence is 15 residues long. Looked up from germline, CDR1 is LGHNA and CDR2 is YSLEER.

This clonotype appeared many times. CDR3 DNA: TGTGCCAGCAGTTATGTCCGGGACGGCTACACCTTC. It translates to CASSYVRDGYTF. The genes are TRBV6-2 or TRBV6-3 and TRBJ1-2; D possibly corresponds to TRBD1 (5 bases). Germline V gene data show CDR1 as MNHEY and CDR2 as SVGEGT. This CDR3 spans 12 amino acids. Between the trimmed V and J ends, which lost 3 bases and 8 bases, there was a span of 10 bases.

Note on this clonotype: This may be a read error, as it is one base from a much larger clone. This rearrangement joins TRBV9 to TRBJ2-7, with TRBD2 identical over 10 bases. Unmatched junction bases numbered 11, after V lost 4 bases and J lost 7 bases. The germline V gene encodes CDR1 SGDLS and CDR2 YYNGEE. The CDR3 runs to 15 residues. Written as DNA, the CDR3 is TGTGCCAGCAGCACCGCTAGCGGGGGTTACAATGAGCAGTACTTC. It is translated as CASSTASGGYNEQYF.

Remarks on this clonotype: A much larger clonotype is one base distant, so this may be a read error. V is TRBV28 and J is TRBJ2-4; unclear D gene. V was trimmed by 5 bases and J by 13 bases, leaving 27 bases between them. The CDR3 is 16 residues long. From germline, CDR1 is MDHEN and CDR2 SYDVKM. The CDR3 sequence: CASSLSWAVQSDEQYF. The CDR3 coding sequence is TGTGCCAGCAGTCTAAGTTGGGCAGTCCAGTCGGATGAGCAGTACTTC.

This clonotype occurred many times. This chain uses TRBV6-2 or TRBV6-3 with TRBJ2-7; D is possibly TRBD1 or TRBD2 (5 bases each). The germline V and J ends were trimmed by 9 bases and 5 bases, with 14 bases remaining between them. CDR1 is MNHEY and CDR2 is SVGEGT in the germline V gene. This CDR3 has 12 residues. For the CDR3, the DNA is TGTGCCAGTGGCTGGGGGAACGACGAGCAGTACTTC. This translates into CASGWGNDEQYF.

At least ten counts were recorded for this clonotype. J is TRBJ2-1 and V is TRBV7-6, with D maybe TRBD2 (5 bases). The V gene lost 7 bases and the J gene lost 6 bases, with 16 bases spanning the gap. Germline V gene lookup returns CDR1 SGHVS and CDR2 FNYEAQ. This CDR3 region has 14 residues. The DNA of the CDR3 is TGTGCCAGCACCGCGGGTCCCCGAGGCAATGAGCAGTTCTTC. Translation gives CASTAGPRGNEQFF.

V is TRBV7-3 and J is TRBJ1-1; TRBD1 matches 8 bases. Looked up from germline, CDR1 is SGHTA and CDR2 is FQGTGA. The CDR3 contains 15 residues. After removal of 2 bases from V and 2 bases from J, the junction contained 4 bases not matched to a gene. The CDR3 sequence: CASSLFGQGNTEAFF. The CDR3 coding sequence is TGTGCCAGCAGCTTATTCGGACAGGGAAACACTGAAGCTTTCTTT.

In nucleotides, the CDR3 is TGCAGTGCTAGAGATTCGGGACAGGGGAATCTGAACACTGAAGCTTTCTTT. Its translation is CSARDSGQGNLNTEAFF. The chain recombines TRBV20-1 with TRBJ1-1; 10 positions match TRBD1. The germline V gene encodes CDR1 DFQATT and CDR2 SNEGSKA (reference sequence). CDR3 length: 17 amino acids. V lost 0 bases to trimming and J lost 0 bases; unmatched junction nucleotides: 7.

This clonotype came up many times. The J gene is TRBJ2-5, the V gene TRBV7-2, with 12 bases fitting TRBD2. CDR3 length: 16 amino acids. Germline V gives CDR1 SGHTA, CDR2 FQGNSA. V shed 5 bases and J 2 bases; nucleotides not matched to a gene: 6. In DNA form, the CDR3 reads TGTGCCAGCAGCCCTGGACTAGCGGGGCTGCAAGAGACCCAGTACTTC. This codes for CASSPGLAGLQETQYF.

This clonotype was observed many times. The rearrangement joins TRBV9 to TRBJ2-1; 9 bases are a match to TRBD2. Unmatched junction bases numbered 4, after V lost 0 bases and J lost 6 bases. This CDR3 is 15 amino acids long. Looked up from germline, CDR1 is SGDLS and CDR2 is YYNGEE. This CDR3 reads CASSVAGTSFNEQFF. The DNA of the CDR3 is TGTGCCAGCAGCGTAGCTGGGACTAGCTTCAATGAGCAGTTCTTC. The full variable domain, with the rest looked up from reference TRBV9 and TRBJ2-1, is DSGVTQTPKHLITATGQRVTLRCSPRSGDLSVYWYQQSLDQGLQFLIQYYNGEERAKGNILERFSAQQFPDLHSELNLSSLELGDSALYFCASSVAGTSFNEQFFGPGTRLTVL.

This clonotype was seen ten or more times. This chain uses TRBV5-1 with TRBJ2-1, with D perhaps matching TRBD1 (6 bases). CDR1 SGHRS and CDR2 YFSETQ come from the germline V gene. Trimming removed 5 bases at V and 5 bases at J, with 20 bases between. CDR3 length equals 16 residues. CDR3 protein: CASRLEPHRAHNEQFF. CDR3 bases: TGCGCCAGCAGACTCGAGCCCCACAGGGCCCACAATGAGCAGTTCTTC.

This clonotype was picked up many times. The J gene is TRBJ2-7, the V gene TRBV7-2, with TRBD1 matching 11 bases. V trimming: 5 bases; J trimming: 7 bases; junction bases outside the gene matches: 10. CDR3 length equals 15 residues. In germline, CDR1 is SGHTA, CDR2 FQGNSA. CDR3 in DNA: TGTGCCAGCAGCCCACGGACAGGGGGCTACAATGAGCAGTACTTC. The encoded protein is CASSPRTGGYNEQYF.

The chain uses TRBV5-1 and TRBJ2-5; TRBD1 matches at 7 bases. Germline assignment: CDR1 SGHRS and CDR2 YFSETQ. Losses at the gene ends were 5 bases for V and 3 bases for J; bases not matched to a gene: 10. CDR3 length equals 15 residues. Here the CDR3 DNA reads TGCGCCAGCAGTCTAGGGACAGTTGTGAAAGAGACCCAGTACTTC. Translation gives CASSLGTVVKETQYF.

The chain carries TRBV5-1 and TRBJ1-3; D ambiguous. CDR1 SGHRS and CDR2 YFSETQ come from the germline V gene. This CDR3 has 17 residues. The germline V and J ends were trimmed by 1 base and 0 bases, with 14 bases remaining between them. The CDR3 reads CASSLMESGTSGNTIYF. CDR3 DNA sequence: TGCGCCAGCAGCTTGATGGAATCGGGAACCTCTGGAAACACCATATATTTT.